Presented here are 26 T cell receptor beta chains from one specimen sequenced in a study of CD8+ T cells in alopecia areata. cDNA serving as the sequencing template came from extracted, reverse transcribed RNA. Measured with immunoSEQ multiplex PCR; TCRdb has only the in-frame clones, and not every one. The repertoire consists of around 60,000 clones, with around 44% occurring once and the leading ten covering 51%. Sequenced: NKG2D-low CD8+ T cells sorted from blood. The receptors were sampled from a human donor with alopecia areata.

This clone appeared a few times. This chain uses TRBV7-2 with TRBJ2-7; D not resolved. Trimming took off 2 bases at V and 5 bases at J, with 10 bases between the two ends. The CDR3 is 13 amino acids. Germline V CDR1 and CDR2: SGHTA, FQGNSA. The CDR3 loop is CASSLPTGDEQYF. CDR3 DNA: TGTGCCAGCAGCTTACCGACGGGCGACGAGCAGTACTTC.

The chain carries TRBV18 and TRBJ2-3, with 7 bases matching TRBD2. V shed 0 bases, J shed 0 bases, and the junction held 3 bases outside the gene matches. Per germline, CDR1 KGHSH and CDR2 LQKENI. The CDR3 covers 16 residues. The CDR3 DNA follows: TGTGCCAGCTCACCACCGAAGGGAGGGAGCACAGATACGCAGTATTTT. The encoded protein is CASSPPKGGSTDTQYF.

This clone was observed once. The chain links TRBV5-6 to TRBJ1-2, with unresolved D. V dropped 0 bases and J dropped 6 bases, with 9 bases sitting between them. This CDR3 is built from 13 residues. Germline V gives CDR1 SGHDT, CDR2 YYEEEE. This chain's CDR3 is CASSLGDLHGYTF. The CDR3 DNA reads as TGTGCCAGCAGCTTGGGGGATCTACATGGCTACACCTTC.

The genes are TRBV18 and TRBJ2-3; 12 bases agree with TRBD2. After removal of 7 bases from V and 2 bases from J, the junction contained 4 bases not matched to a gene. Looked up from germline, CDR1 is KGHSH and CDR2 is LQKENI. The CDR3 is made up of 15 amino acids. The CDR3 loop is CASFGLAGTTDTQYF. CDR3 sequence (DNA): TGTGCCAGCTTTGGACTAGCGGGAACCACAGATACGCAGTATTTT.

V gene TRBV5-4 combines with J gene TRBJ2-1, with D perhaps TRBD2 (6 bases). Trimming pared 0 bases from V and 0 bases from J, leaving 7 bases between. The CDR3 runs 15 residues. Germline CDR1 and CDR2: SGHNT and YYREEE (reference sequence). DNA for the CDR3: TGTGCCAGCAGCTTGGTGGGGGGCTCCTACAATGAGCAGTTCTTC. This translates into CASSLVGGSYNEQFF.

The chain joins TRBV7-9 to TRBJ2-5, with no clear D. Germline V gene data show CDR1 as SEHNR and CDR2 as FQNEAQ (reference sequence). V was pared by 6 bases and J by 4 bases, with 9 bases between. This CDR3 region has 12 residues. This CDR3 reads CASRRERETQYF. CDR3 coding DNA: TGTGCCAGCAGGAGAGAGCGAGAGACCCAGTACTTC.

This rearrangement joins TRBV30 to TRBJ2-7; D unresolved. The germline CDR1 and CDR2 sequences are GTSNPN and SVGIG (reference sequence). Between the trimmed V and J ends, which lost 2 bases and 4 bases, there was a span of 9 bases. This CDR3 spans 12 amino acids. CDR3 DNA: TGTGCCTGGAGTCTACTTGTATACGAGCAGTACTTC. Protein sequence: CAWSLLVYEQYF.

The chain has TRBV2 and TRBJ1-2, with unresolved D. Trimming took off 6 bases at V and 3 bases at J, with 14 bases between the two ends. This CDR3 has 14 amino acids. Germline V gives CDR1 SNHLY, CDR2 FYNNEI. Here the CDR3 reads CASSPPGADYGYTF. For the CDR3, the DNA is TGTGCCAGCAGCCCGCCGGGAGCGGACTATGGCTACACCTTC.

Only a few counts were recorded for this clone. The rearrangement uses TRBV7-9 and TRBJ2-4; D gene ambiguous. CDR1 SEHNR and CDR2 FQNEAQ come from the germline V gene (reference sequence). The V end was cut by 5 bases, the J end by 0 bases, with 11 bases between. The CDR3 contains 15 residues. The CDR3 DNA sequence: TGTGCCAGCAGCCCGGCCGAGCTAGCCAAAAACATTCAGTACTTC. Its protein is CASSPAELAKNIQYF.

This chain connects TRBV29-1 to TRBJ2-1; no clear D. Germline-derived CDR1 and CDR2 are SQVTM and ANQGSEA. V lost 5 bases and J 9 bases, leaving 5 bases between the germline ends. The CDR3 spans 9 residues. CDR3 sequence reads: CSVKREQFF. In DNA form, the CDR3 reads TGCAGCGTTAAGCGTGAGCAGTTCTTC.

The table lists this clone with a count of one. This chain links TRBV5-6 with TRBJ1-5, with D possibly TRBD1 on 5 matching bases. V dropped 0 bases and J dropped 2 bases, with 12 bases sitting between them. CDR3 length: 16 residues. The germline V gene has CDR1 SGHDT and CDR2 YYEEEE. The CDR3 DNA reads as TGTGCCAGCAGCTTGGGGCAGGGAATGGGCAATCAGCCCCAGCATTTT. Its translation is CASSLGQGMGNQPQHF.

V gene TRBV4-3 combines with J gene TRBJ1-1; D is ambiguous. This CDR3 comprises 12 residues. V was pared by 1 base and J by 4 bases, with 4 bases between. In germline, CDR1 is LGHNA, CDR2 YSLEER. The CDR3 nucleotides are TGCGCCAGCAGCCAAGGGCGCACTGAAGCTTTCTTT. Its translation is CASSQGRTEAFF.

The V and J genes are TRBV4-3 and TRBJ2-1; 10 bases are shared with TRBD2. This CDR3 spans 17 amino acids. The trim removed 0 bases at V and 4 bases at J, leaving 6 bases unmatched. Germline lookup yields CDR1 LGHNA and CDR2 YSLEER. In nucleotides, the CDR3 is TGCGCCAGCAGCCAAGATTTGGCTAGCGGGGGTTACAATGAGCAGTTCTTC. It encodes CASSQDLASGGYNEQFF.

V is TRBV6-4 and J is TRBJ2-3, with TRBD2 matching over 10 bases. Germline CDR1 is MRHNA and CDR2 is SNTAGT. Germline trimming cut 10 bases from V and 4 bases from J; bases unmatched to any gene: 11. The CDR3 runs to 15 residues. The CDR3 reads CATSVSSGGADTQYF. The CDR3 DNA reads TGTGCCACCTCAGTGTCCAGCGGGGGGGCAGATACGCAGTATTTT.

The chain has TRBV7-6 and TRBJ1-1; 9 bases match TRBD1. CDR3 length: 15 residues. CDR1 and CDR2 (germline): SGHVS, FNYEAQ. V lost 5 bases to trimming and J lost 0 bases; unmatched junction nucleotides: 4. As DNA, the CDR3 is TGTGCCAGCAGCCACGGACAGGGGATGAACACTGAAGCTTTCTTT. As protein: CASSHGQGMNTEAFF.

V is TRBV6-4 and J is TRBJ2-3; 10 positions agree with TRBD1. From germline, CDR1 is MRHNA and CDR2 SNTAGT. This CDR3 comprises 14 residues. Losses at the gene ends were 2 bases for V and 4 bases for J; bases not matched to a gene: 0. The CDR3 sequence is CASSDGQGADTQYF. CDR3 sequence (DNA): TGTGCCAGCAGTGACGGACAGGGGGCAGATACGCAGTATTTT.

The genes are TRBV29-1 and TRBJ1-2; TRBD1 is a possible D gene (6 bases). Germline CDR1 SQVTM, CDR2 ANQGSEA. This CDR3 is built from 16 residues. The V gene lost 1 base and the J gene lost 5 bases, with 20 bases spanning the gap. CDR3 sequence: CSVEAWTALGGYGYTF. In DNA form, the CDR3 reads TGCAGCGTTGAAGCGTGGACAGCCCTTGGGGGATATGGCTACACCTTC.

This chain uses TRBV5-1 with TRBJ1-6, with 10 bases identical to TRBD1. The ends lost 2 bases at V and 3 bases at J; junction bases unmatched: 5. Germline V gene sequence: CDR1 SGHRS, CDR2 YFSETQ. The CDR3 contains 17 residues. CDR3 protein: CASSLSGTGDYNSPLHF. Written as DNA, the CDR3 is TGCGCCAGCAGCTTATCCGGGACAGGGGACTATAATTCACCCCTCCACTTT.

This clone appeared many times. The V and J genes are TRBV6-4 and TRBJ2-2; D not resolved. The CDR3 has 16 amino acids. The ends were cut back, 0 bases at V and 0 bases at J, with 8 bases in the middle. Looked up from germline, CDR1 is MRHNA and CDR2 is SNTAGT. The CDR3 DNA sequence: TGTGCCAGCAGTGACTCAGTCTCCACGAACACCGGGGAGCTGTTTTTT. It yields the protein CASSDSVSTNTGELFF.

This clone turned up a few times. V gene TRBV28 combines with J gene TRBJ1-1; no clear D. V lost 5 bases to trimming and J lost 1 base, with 8 bases between them. The CDR3 runs 13 residues. Germline CDR1 reads MDHEN; CDR2 reads SYDVKM. CDR3 region: CASSQHGNTEAFF. CDR3 DNA: TGTGCCAGCAGTCAACATGGGAACACTGAAGCTTTCTTT. The variable domain in full, completed from reference TRBV28 and TRBJ1-1, reads DVKVTQSSRYLVKRTGEKVFLECVQDMDHENMFWYRQDPGLGLRLIYFSYDVKMKEKGDIPEGYSVSREKKERFSLILESASTNQTSMYLCASSQHGNTEAFFGQGTRLTVV.

This sequence joins TRBV19 and TRBJ2-1, with D perhaps TRBD1 (6 bases). The CDR3 is made up of 14 amino acids. V was shortened by 7 bases and J by 7 bases, with 17 bases between the two germline ends. CDR1 is LNHDA and CDR2 is SQIVND in the germline V gene (reference sequence). The CDR3 DNA is TGTGCCAGTATGATTGGGGGCCGTATGAATGAGCAGTTCTTC. Translating it yields CASMIGGRMNEQFF.

V is TRBV7-2 and J is TRBJ2-1, with TRBD2 matching 7 bases. Germline V CDR1 and CDR2: SGHTA, FQGNSA. V shed 5 bases and J 13 bases; nucleotides not matched to a gene: 17. This CDR3 spans 15 amino acids. Here the CDR3 reads CASSLFGGSPREQFF. The CDR3 coding sequence is TGTGCCAGCAGCCTCTTTGGCGGGAGCCCCCGGGAACAGTTCTTC.

The chain is built from TRBV4-3 and TRBJ2-7, with TRBD2 as a possible D gene (5 bases). V lost 0 bases to trimming and J lost 6 bases, with 18 bases between them. Germline assignment: CDR1 LGHNA and CDR2 YSLEER. The CDR3 consists of 16 residues. The CDR3 nucleotides are TGCGCCAGCAGCCAAGAGAGGGTCGGGAACTTCTTCGAGCAGTACTTC. This translates into CASSQERVGNFFEQYF.

This chain uses TRBV28 with TRBJ2-7; maybe TRBD1 (6 bases). This CDR3 comprises 12 residues. Germline V gene sequence: CDR1 MDHEN, CDR2 SYDVKM. Trimming cost V 2 bases and J 8 bases, with 10 bases left between them. The CDR3 loop is CASSLGGQKQYF. DNA for the CDR3: TGTGCCAGCAGTTTAGGAGGACAGAAGCAGTACTTC.

The chain links TRBV7-9 to TRBJ2-7; 7 nucleotides line up with TRBD1. CDR1 is SEHNR, CDR2 FQNEAQ, per germline (reference sequence). V lost 6 bases and J lost 3; bases outside the gene matches: 8. The CDR3 is 14 amino acids. The CDR3: CASSDTGAYYEQYF. In DNA form, the CDR3 reads TGTGCCAGCAGTGACACAGGGGCTTACTACGAGCAGTACTTC. Variable domain in full (rest from reference TRBV7-9 and TRBJ2-7): DTGVSQNPRHKITKRGQNVTFRCDPISEHNRLYWYRQTLGQGPEFLTYFQNEAQLEKSRLLSDRFSAERPKGSFSTLEIQRTEQGDSAMYLCASSDTGAYYEQYFGPGTRLTVT.

This clone was seen a handful of times. V usage is TRBV7-9 and J usage is TRBJ2-7, with TRBD1 matching 9 bases. The CDR3 consists of 15 residues. The germline V gene encodes CDR1 SEHNR and CDR2 FQNEAQ (reference sequence). J gave up 4 bases and V 3 bases, and 7 bases lay outside the gene matches. The CDR3 DNA is TGTGCCAGCAGCTTCCCGGGACAGGGTGTATACGAGCAGTACTTC. As protein: CASSFPGQGVYEQYF.